Following are 24 T cell receptor beta chains from one sample sequenced in a study of T cells in Graves' hyperthyroidism and ophthalmopathy. RNA transcripts served as the template for amplifying TCR beta CDR3 regions. Carried out on the TCR CDR3, a first-round RT-PCR used the HTBI primer set. TCRdb used MiXCR to reprocess the multiplex PCR reads, holding one entry per CDR3 protein. The sample records about 400,000 distinct CDR3 sequences, 14% to 15% being singletons. The sequenced sample consisted of blood. These TCRs come from a woman aged 25-40 years with Graves' hyperthyroidism.

The sample holds a few counts of this clonotype. V gene TRBV10-3 combines with J gene TRBJ1-1, with 11 bases identical to TRBD1. Per germline, CDR1 ENHRY and CDR2 SYGVKD. CDR3 length: 18 residues. The ends lost 6 bases at V and 8 bases at J; junction bases unmatched: 20. The CDR3 DNA sequence: TGTGCCATCAGCCTAACAACTGTGGGCGGGACAGGGGGTTCGGAAGCTTTCTTT. It codes for CAISLTTVGGTGGSEAFF.

The chain is built from TRBV10-3 and TRBJ1-6; no clear D. Deletions cut 11 bases from V and 0 bases from J, with 11 bases between. The CDR3 is made up of 14 amino acids. The germline V gene encodes CDR1 ENHRY and CDR2 SYGVKD. The CDR3 coding sequence is TGTGCCGTGAAGACCAGCTCCTATAATTCACCCCTCCACTTT. Translating it yields CAVKTSSYNSPLHF.

This clonotype showed up just a few times. This chain uses TRBV27 with TRBJ2-7; 11 nucleotides align to TRBD2. The CDR3 is 17 residues long. The V gene's germline CDR1 is MNHEY and CDR2 SMNVEV (reference sequence). With 6 bases clipped from V and 3 bases from J, the junction kept 13 bases outside the gene matches. The CDR3 spells CASRPGWGTSGYYEQYF. The CDR3 region has the DNA TGTGCCAGCAGGCCGGGATGGGGGACTAGCGGATACTACGAGCAGTACTTC.

This clonotype came up many times. The chain carries TRBV27 and TRBJ2-7; no clear D gene. The CDR3 sequence is 13 residues long. Deletions cut 3 bases from V and 1 base from J, with 7 bases between. CDR1 is MNHEY and CDR2 is SMNVEV in the germline V gene (reference sequence). Written as DNA, the CDR3 is TGTGCCAGCAGTTTTTTCAGTTCCTACGAGCAGTACTTC. Amino acid sequence: CASSFFSSYEQYF.

This clonotype was seen once. The chain couples TRBV5-1 to TRBJ1-6, with D maybe TRBD1 (6 bases). Germline-derived CDR1 and CDR2 are SGHRS and YFSETQ. This CDR3 comprises 14 residues. V lost 8 bases, J lost 8 bases, and 17 bases lay in between. CDR3 sequence: CASNEGGLDSPLHF. As DNA, the CDR3 is TGCGCCAGTAATGAGGGGGGGCTGGATTCACCCCTCCACTTT.

This clonotype was counted many times. V is TRBV28 and J is TRBJ2-1, with 7 positions matching TRBD2. There are 17 residues in the CDR3. The ends lost 3 bases at V and 4 bases at J; junction bases unmatched: 12. Germline lookup yields CDR1 MDHEN and CDR2 SYDVKM. The CDR3 loop reads CASSFPVGASGYNEQFF. CDR3 nucleotides: TGTGCCAGCAGTTTCCCGGTAGGGGCTAGCGGATACAATGAGCAGTTCTTC.

This clonotype was seen many times. This chain joins TRBV5-1 and TRBJ2-3; a possible D gene is TRBD1 (5 bases). Looked up from germline, CDR1 is SGHRS and CDR2 is YFSETQ. Trimming cost V 3 bases and J 2 bases, with 13 bases left between them. The CDR3 runs to 15 residues. The CDR3 region is CASSSRQGPTDTQYF. Written as DNA, the CDR3 is TGCGCCAGCAGCTCGCGGCAGGGCCCCACAGATACGCAGTATTTT.

This clonotype was found once. This chain links TRBV2 with TRBJ2-7; D is possibly TRBD1 or TRBD2 (5 bases each). Germline lookup yields CDR1 SNHLY and CDR2 FYNNEI. The CDR3 spans 11 residues. This CDR3 reads CGSGTEYEQYF. The CDR3, as DNA: TGTGGGTCAGGGACGGAGTACGAGCAGTACTTC.

This clonotype appeared many times. This chain connects TRBV3-1 to TRBJ2-3; the match to TRBD2 covers 12 bases. J gave up 6 bases and V 0 bases, and 7 bases lay outside the gene matches. The germline V gene has CDR1 LGHDT and CDR2 YNNKEL (reference sequence). The CDR3 has 17 residues. DNA for the CDR3: TGTGCCAGCAGCCAAGAAGGGACTAGCGGGTTCGGCGATACGCAGTATTTT. Translated, it gives CASSQEGTSGFGDTQYF.

This clonotype was seen a handful of times. The rearrangement links TRBV28 to TRBJ2-6; tentative D call: TRBD1 (5 bases). V gave up 7 bases and J gave up 8 bases, with 15 bases separating them. CDR1 and CDR2 (germline): MDHEN, SYDVKM. This CDR3 has 14 amino acids. This CDR3 reads CASTPGIPPNVLTF. The CDR3 region has the DNA TGTGCCAGCACTCCAGGGATCCCCCCCAACGTCCTGACTTTC. Together with reference TRBV28 and TRBJ2-6, the CDR3 gives the full variable domain: DVKVTQSSRYLVKRTGEKVFLECVQDMDHENMFWYRQDPGLGLRLIYFSYDVKMKEKGDIPEGYSVSREKKERFSLILESASTNQTSMYLCASTPGIPPNVLTFGAGSRLTVL.

This clonotype was observed many times. This rearrangement joins TRBV29-1 to TRBJ1-1; D might be TRBD1 (6 bases). Germline CDR1 is SQVTM and CDR2 is ANQGSEA. Trimming shortened V by 5 bases and J by 2 bases, and 18 bases separated the two germline ends. The CDR3 consists of 15 residues. The CDR3: CSVLPGDGRNTEAFF. Written as DNA, the CDR3 is TGCAGCGTTCTTCCAGGGGACGGAAGAAACACTGAAGCTTTCTTT.

Many counts were recorded for this clonotype. The chain couples TRBV3-1 to TRBJ2-7, with TRBD2 matching 9 bases. Unmatched junction bases numbered 6, after V lost 5 bases and J lost 4 bases. The CDR3 covers 14 residues. CDR1 LGHDT and CDR2 YNNKEL come from the germline V gene (reference sequence). This chain's CDR3 is CASSLAGVEYEQYF. The CDR3, as DNA: TGTGCCAGCAGCTTAGCGGGAGTGGAATACGAGCAGTACTTC.

A word on this clonotype: A much larger clonotype is one base distant, so this may be a read error. The CDR3 reads CASRPSYSNQPQHF. The CDR3 coding sequence is TGTGCCAGCCGGCCTTCTTATAGCAATCAGCCCCAGCATTTT. The chain uses TRBV28 and TRBJ1-5, with D hard to call. The CDR3 runs to 14 residues. Trimming took 8 bases from V and 0 from J, leaving 11 bases between them. Germline lookup yields CDR1 MDHEN and CDR2 SYDVKM.

As to this clonotype: A much larger clone lies one base from this, so it may be a read error. The V gene is TRBV11-3, the J gene TRBJ2-5, with 7 bases that match TRBD1. CDR1 is SGHNT and CDR2 is YENEEA in the germline V gene. The CDR3 length is 13 residues. CDR3 in DNA: TGTGTCAGCAGCCCCGTTCCAGGGGGGACCCAGTACTTC. Translating it yields CVSSPVPGGTQYF.

The chain recombines TRBV12-3 or TRBV12-4 with TRBJ2-1; 9 nucleotides match TRBD1. V shed 6 bases, J shed 2 bases, and the junction held 2 bases outside the gene matches. This CDR3 has 14 amino acids. CDR3 sequence: CASRGQGTYNEQFF. In DNA, the CDR3 is TGTGCCAGCAGAGGACAGGGGACCTACAATGAGCAGTTCTTC.

This clonotype was seen repeatedly, ten times or more. The CDR3 DNA reads as TGTGCCAGCTCACCAGAGAGGCTAGTAGGAAACATTCAGTACTTC. Amino acid sequence: CASSPERLVGNIQYF. The rearrangement uses TRBV18 and TRBJ2-4; D ambiguous. The V end was cut by 2 bases, the J end by 6 bases, with 14 bases between. Germline V gene lookup returns CDR1 KGHSH and CDR2 LQKENI. CDR3 size: 15 residues.

In this sample, this clonotype turned up many times. CDR3 loop: CASSTSYTARNTQYF. CDR3 nucleotide sequence: TGTGCCAGCAGTACCAGCTACACGGCTAGGAATACGCAGTATTTT. The rearrangement links TRBV12-3 or TRBV12-4 to TRBJ2-3; D is ambiguous. V gave up 5 bases and J gave up 7 bases, with 19 bases separating them. This CDR3 region has 15 residues.

This clonotype has a count of ten or more. The V and J genes are TRBV20-1 and TRBJ2-4; D is undetermined. Trimming stripped 6 bases from V and 5 bases from J, with 11 bases between. The CDR3 runs 12 residues. The germline gives CDR1 DFQATT, CDR2 SNEGSKA (reference sequence). CDR3 coding DNA: TGCAGTGCGGAAACGGGTCAAAACATTCAGTACTTC. Translating it yields CSAETGQNIQYF.

The chain has TRBV28 and TRBJ2-7; D may match TRBD1 or TRBD2 (5 bases each). Germline lookup yields CDR1 MDHEN and CDR2 SYDVKM. Trimming pared 3 bases from V and 4 bases from J, leaving 13 bases between. CDR3 length: 14 residues. The CDR3 nucleotides read TGTGCCAGCAGTTTCGAGGGGCTGGGGTACGAGCAGTACTTC. It specifies CASSFEGLGYEQYF.

This clonotype has ten or more counts. The rearrangement uses TRBV12-3 or TRBV12-4 and TRBJ1-5, with D perhaps matching TRBD1 (5 bases). V lost 5 bases to trimming and J lost 2 bases, with 13 bases between them. The CDR3 sequence is 15 residues long. The CDR3 region has the DNA TGTGCCAGCAGTCGGGACGGCAATGGCAATCAGCCCCAGCATTTT. Translating it yields CASSRDGNGNQPQHF.

As to this clonotype: A much larger clone is a single base away; this may be a read error. Without the conserved terminal phenylalanine or tryptophan, this CDR3 likely stems from a read error. The chain has TRBV30 and TRBJ1-1; 9 positions match TRBD1. Germline loops: CDR1 GTSNPN, CDR2 SVGIG (reference sequence). Germline trimming cut 5 bases from V and 5 bases from J; bases unmatched to any gene: 6. CDR3 size: 13 residues. CDR3 sequence: CAWGQGKRTEAFL. Written as DNA, the CDR3 is TGTGCCTGGGGACAGGGGAAGAGGACTGAAGCTTTCCTT.

This clonotype came up many times. The genes are TRBV20-1 and TRBJ2-1; 10 bases line up with TRBD2. V was clipped by 7 bases and J by 4 bases; unmatched bases: 13. The germline CDR1 and CDR2 sequences are DFQATT and SNEGSKA (reference sequence). This CDR3 has 16 residues. The CDR3 region is CSVGRETSGLYNEQFF. The DNA for the CDR3 is TGCAGTGTGGGGAGGGAGACTAGCGGGCTATACAATGAGCAGTTCTTC.

The chain has TRBV19 and TRBJ2-7; unclear D gene. The CDR3 has 17 residues. V was clipped by 4 bases and J by 2 bases, with 21 bases between them. Germline V gene sequence: CDR1 LNHDA, CDR2 SQIVND (reference sequence). The CDR3 loop reads CASSRILTTGTPYEQYF. The CDR3 DNA follows: TGTGCCAGTAGTAGAATACTGACAACGGGTACCCCCTACGAGCAGTACTTC.

Concerning this clonotype: A clone one base away is much larger, so this may be a read error. The genes are TRBV28 and TRBJ2-7, with a tentative D call TRBD2 (6 bases). CDR1 is MDHEN, CDR2 SYDVKM, per germline. CDR3 length: 16 residues. The CDR3 nucleotides are TGTGCCAGCAGAGGGGCCGGGGACGGACTATTATACGAGCGGTACTTC. Translating it yields CASRGAGDGLLYERYF.